This T cell receptor beta chain was found in a study of blood T cell repertoires in COVID-19. Study summary: Acute and convalescent COVID-19 samples came from the United States, Italy and Spain. PBMCs, B-cell-depleted T cells, or T cells provided the cDNA or gDNA that made up the material.

This clone was seen a few times. Original processing notes: Nucleated cell counts were estimated from reference gene primer amplification. Repertoires were generated with immunoSEQ multiplex PCR, while TCRdb's copy carries only in-frame clones and drops some. V and J calls and clone size are given by that table; D and trimming were obtained from the DNA. Of about 220,000 clones listed, around three quarters were seen once; the top ten hold approximately 6.6%. The germline CDR1 and CDR2 sequences are KGHDR and SFDVKD. The V end was cut by 5 bases, the J end by 0 bases, with 10 bases between. This CDR3 comprises 15 residues.

The chain recombines TRBV24-1 with TRBJ1-5; D is uncertain. This TCR was recovered from a woman in her sixties or seventies with acute or convalescent COVID-19. Sequencing used peripheral blood. CDR3 DNA: TGTGCCACCAGTGCTCCCGGGGTTAGCAATCAGCCCCAGCATTTT. Amino acid sequence: CATSAPGVSNQPQHF.